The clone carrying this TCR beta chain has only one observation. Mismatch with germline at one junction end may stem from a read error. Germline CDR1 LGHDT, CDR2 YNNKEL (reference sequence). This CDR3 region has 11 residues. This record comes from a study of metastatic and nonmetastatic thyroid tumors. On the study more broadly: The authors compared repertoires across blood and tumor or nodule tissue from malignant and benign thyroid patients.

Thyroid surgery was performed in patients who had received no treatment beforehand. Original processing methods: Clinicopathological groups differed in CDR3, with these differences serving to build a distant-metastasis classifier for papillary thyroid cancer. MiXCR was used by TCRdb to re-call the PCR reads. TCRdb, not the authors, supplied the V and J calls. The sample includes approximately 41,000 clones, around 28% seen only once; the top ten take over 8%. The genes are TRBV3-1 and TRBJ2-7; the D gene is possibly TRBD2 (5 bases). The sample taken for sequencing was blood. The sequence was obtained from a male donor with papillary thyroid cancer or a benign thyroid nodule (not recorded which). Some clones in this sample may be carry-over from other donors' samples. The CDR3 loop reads CASSLGWEHYF. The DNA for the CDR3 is TGTGCCAGCAGCCTTGGGTGGGAGCATTACTTC.